The 14 T cell receptor beta chains given below trace back to one sample, sequenced in a study of cytomegalovirus exposure and HLA in healthy donors. The PCR contained 60 Vbeta and 13 Jbeta primers. The repertoire was sequenced with immunoSEQ multiplex PCR; TCRdb's copy has only in-frame clones and lacks some. The table lists approximately 130,000 clones, about 87% of them singletons. Sequences were obtained from PBMCs. The receptor set was obtained from a young woman in good health and CMV-seronegative.

V is TRBV7-3 and J is TRBJ1-2; possibly TRBD1 for D (5 bases). V lost 2 bases and J 8 bases, leaving 15 bases between the germline ends. The CDR3 is made up of 14 amino acids. Germline-derived CDR1 and CDR2 are SGHTA and FQGTGA. The CDR3, as DNA: TGTGCCAGCAGCTTAGGCCCAGGGAAGATAGGCTACACCTTC. This codes for CASSLGPGKIGYTF.

This rearrangement joins TRBV29-1 to TRBJ2-3, with 7 nucleotides matching TRBD2. The V and J ends lost 6 bases and 3 bases, in that order; junction bases with no gene match: 9. The germline CDR1 and CDR2 sequences are SQVTM and ANQGSEA. The CDR3 has 14 amino acids. The DNA of the CDR3 is TGCAGCGTGAAAGAGCGGGGTTGGACAGATACGCAGTATTTT. Translating gives CSVKERGWTDTQYF.

This chain joins TRBV28 and TRBJ1-1; TRBD1 agrees at 8 bases. The CDR3 loop spans 16 amino acids. Trimming took 5 bases from V and 3 from J; bases not matched to a gene: 11. Germline CDR1 reads MDHEN; CDR2 reads SYDVKM. The DNA of the CDR3 is TGTGCCAGCAGTCACCATGGACAGGGTCAGCACACTGAAGCTTTCTTT. Protein: CASSHHGQGQHTEAFF.

V gene TRBV19 combines with J gene TRBJ2-1; TRBD1 is a possible D gene (6 bases). Trimming pared 3 bases from V and 2 bases from J, leaving 11 bases between. The CDR3 spans 15 residues. Germline V gene sequence: CDR1 LNHDA, CDR2 SQIVND (reference sequence). CDR3 amino acids: CASSMGARPYNEQFF. CDR3 in DNA: TGTGCCAGTAGTATGGGGGCCCGACCCTACAATGAGCAGTTCTTC.

CDR3 bases: TGTGCCAGCAGCTTCGCGGGACTAGCCTACAATGAGCAGTTCTTC. Translating gives CASSFAGLAYNEQFF. The chain carries TRBV27 and TRBJ2-1, with 8 bases aligning to TRBD2. V trimming: 6 bases; J trimming: 2 bases; junction bases outside the gene matches: 6. Per germline, CDR1 MNHEY and CDR2 SMNVEV (reference sequence). The CDR3 extends over 15 amino acids.

The sample holds one count of this clone. The chain combines TRBV4-3 with TRBJ1-3; TRBD1 aligns across 7 bases. Germline-derived CDR1 and CDR2 are LGHNA and YSLEER. The junction had 5 bases not matched to a gene; V was cut back by 0 bases and J by 0 bases. The CDR3 runs to 17 residues. The CDR3 bases are TGCGCCAGCAGCCAAGATCATACAGGGGACTCTGGAAACACCATATATTTT. Its translation: CASSQDHTGDSGNTIYF.

The chain carries TRBV4-1 and TRBJ1-1, with D uncertain. The CDR3 is 15 amino acids. The ends were cut back, 2 bases at V and 0 bases at J, with 10 bases in the middle. Germline lookup yields CDR1 MGHRA and CDR2 YSYEKL. The CDR3 sequence is CASSQLPRVNTEAFF. The DNA for the CDR3 is TGCGCCAGCAGCCAACTCCCGAGGGTGAACACTGAAGCTTTCTTT.

The chain employs TRBV9 and TRBJ2-5; D not certain. V was pared by 0 bases and J by 2 bases, with 8 bases between. This CDR3 has 14 amino acids. Germline V lookup: CDR1 SGDLS, CDR2 YYNGEE. The CDR3 DNA follows: TGTGCCAGCAGCGTAGATGGCTTGCAAGAGACCCAGTACTTC. It encodes CASSVDGLQETQYF.

The J gene is TRBJ2-7, the V gene TRBV6-6; a possible D gene is TRBD2 (5 bases). The CDR3 is made up of 14 amino acids. Germline-derived CDR1 and CDR2 are MNHNY and SVGAGI (reference sequence). Trimming removed 6 bases at V and 4 bases at J, with 16 bases between. CDR3 in amino acids: CASSPPTSRYEQYF. The CDR3 region has the DNA TGTGCCAGCAGCCCGCCTACTAGTCGGTACGAGCAGTACTTC.

This clone was detected only a few times. The rearrangement uses TRBV15 and TRBJ1-4; 7 nucleotides agree with TRBD1. Germline lookup yields CDR1 LNHNV and CDR2 YYDKDF (reference sequence). The length of the CDR3 is 14 residues. Germline trimming cut 0 bases from V and 5 bases from J; bases unmatched to any gene: 0. The CDR3 sequence is CATSRDRGNEKLFF. CDR3 coding DNA: TGTGCCACCAGCAGAGACAGGGGGAATGAAAAACTGTTTTTT.

The chain has TRBV27 and TRBJ1-4; D may be TRBD1 (6 bases). The CDR3 contains 15 residues. Deletions cut 1 base from V and 7 bases from J, with 13 bases between. The germline V gene encodes CDR1 MNHEY and CDR2 SMNVEV (reference sequence). The CDR3 protein is CASSLWAARGEKLFF. As DNA, the CDR3 is TGTGCCAGCAGTTTATGGGCAGCCAGGGGTGAAAAACTGTTTTTT.

The V gene is TRBV30, the J gene TRBJ2-2; no clear D. Trimming took off 0 bases at V and 6 bases at J, with 5 bases between the two ends. Germline V gene lookup returns CDR1 GTSNPN and CDR2 SVGIG (reference sequence). The CDR3 loop spans 12 amino acids. The CDR3 DNA follows: TGTGCCTGGAGTGTTCAGGCCGGGGAGCTGTTTTTT. It translates to CAWSVQAGELFF. The full variable domain, with the rest looked up from reference TRBV30 and TRBJ2-2, is SQTIHQWPATLVQPVGSPLSLECTVEGTSNPNLYWYRQAAGRGLQLLFYSVGIGQISSEVPQNLSASRPQDRQFILSSKKLLLSDSGFYLCAWSVQAGELFFGEGSRLTVL.

The chain is built from TRBV30 and TRBJ1-4; D is undetermined. From germline, CDR1 is GTSNPN and CDR2 SVGIG (reference sequence). V lost 2 bases, J lost 8 bases, and 9 bases lay in between. The CDR3 length is 12 residues. CDR3 bases: TGTGCCTGGAGTCGGGTAGACGAAAAACTGTTTTTT. This translates into CAWSRVDEKLFF.

V gene TRBV7-9 combines with J gene TRBJ2-1, with 9 positions matching TRBD2. CDR3 length equals 14 residues. Germline CDR1 is SEHNR and CDR2 is FQNEAQ (reference sequence). V shed 3 bases, J shed 9 bases, and the junction held 6 bases outside the gene matches. This chain's CDR3 is CASSFRGGAGEQFF. The CDR3 region has the DNA TGTGCCAGCAGCTTCCGCGGGGGGGCTGGTGAGCAGTTCTTC.